This record concerns one T cell receptor (beta chain) sequence. This record belongs to a study of blood T cell repertoires in COVID-19. Looking at the study overall: The United States, Italy and Spain supplied acute and convalescent COVID-19 samples. PBMCs, B-cell-depleted T cells, or T cells provided the cDNA or gDNA that made up the material.

CDR1 and CDR2 (germline): MNHEY, SVGAGI. The CDR3 totals 15 residues. V lost 5 bases and J lost 7; bases outside the gene matches: 11. The table came from immunoSEQ multiplex PCR; TCRdb's copy has only in-frame clones and leaves some out. The table shows 100,000 to 150,000 clones, with about 88% occurring only once. This TCR was sampled from a woman older than 75 with acute or convalescent COVID-19. The sample consisted of peripheral blood. The rearrangement joins TRBV6-5 to TRBJ1-2, with TRBD1 identical over 9 bases. The CDR3 coding sequence is TGTGCCAGCAGTCACTGGGACAGGGAGACGGGTGGCTACACCTTC. It codes for CASSHWDRETGGYTF.